The sequence of this T cell receptor beta chain was determined in a study of cytomegalovirus exposure and HLA in healthy donors. Across the whole study: Out of 398 genotyped donors, about 80% belonged to the Caucasian-associated ancestry cluster.

Researchers ran the PCR with 60 Vbeta and 13 Jbeta primers. Measured with immunoSEQ multiplex PCR; TCRdb has only the in-frame clones, and not every one. Of more than 150,000 clones listed, roughly 78% were seen once; the top ten hold 0.6% to 0.7%. The CDR3 extends over 12 amino acids. V dropped 1 base and J dropped 14 bases, with 13 bases sitting between them. CDR1 is SGHDT, CDR2 YYEEEE, per germline. Study results and caveats: Associated with cytomegalovirus, according to the listing, were some 150 TCR beta chains. Most TCR sequences proved rare, with some public TCRs found in many donors.

A remark on this clone: Its antigen is not known.

This sequence was found in a boy aged 10-17 years in good health and CMV-seronegative. This chain connects TRBV5-6 to TRBJ2-1, with D maybe TRBD1 (6 bases). Source material: PBMCs. This CDR3 is CASSLYQGSEFF. The CDR3 DNA reads as TGTGCCAGCAGCTTGTATCAGGGGAGCGAGTTCTTC.